These 30 T cell receptor beta chains were all obtained from the same sample, sequenced in a study of cytomegalovirus exposure and HLA in healthy donors. 60 Vbeta and 13 Jbeta primers were used in PCR. Profiling relied on immunoSEQ multiplex PCR, and the TCRdb table lists in-frame clones only, not all of them. The sample holds 90,000 or so clones, 55% to 85% seen once. Specimen: PBMCs. The receptors shown here come from a woman aged 18-35 years in good health and CMV-seropositive.

This clone was picked up a small number of times. V usage is TRBV28 and J usage is TRBJ1-1, with 9 bases fitting TRBD1. V trimming: 2 bases; J trimming: 4 bases; junction bases outside the gene matches: 8. The germline V gene encodes CDR1 MDHEN and CDR2 SYDVKM. This CDR3 has 16 residues. The CDR3 loop reads CASSLIQGARGTEAFF. DNA of the CDR3: TGTGCCAGCAGTTTAATACAGGGGGCGCGGGGCACTGAAGCTTTCTTT.

This clone was recorded only once. The V call is TRBV18, the J call TRBJ2-6; weak D call: TRBD1 (6 bases). This CDR3 has 17 residues. V lost 3 bases and J lost 2, with 14 bases in between. Germline values: CDR1 KGHSH, CDR2 LQKENI. The CDR3 here is CASSPYTGSTGANVLTF. CDR3 sequence (DNA): TGTGCCAGCTCACCGTACACAGGGTCAACTGGGGCCAACGTCCTGACTTTC.

This clone occurred a few times. This rearrangement joins TRBV7-3 to TRBJ2-2; 7 positions match TRBD1. V was clipped by 4 bases and J by 6 bases; unmatched bases: 14. Germline V gives CDR1 SGHTA, CDR2 FQGTGA. The CDR3 is made up of 17 amino acids. The CDR3 is CASSSWGGTVYPGELFF. The CDR3 region has the DNA TGTGCCAGCAGCTCTTGGGGTGGGACAGTTTACCCCGGGGAGCTGTTTTTT.

As for this clone: The identical CDR3 is also encoded by other nucleotide sequences in the sample. The chain couples TRBV19 to TRBJ1-1; the D is unclear. V was cut by 0 bases and J by 1 base, with 6 bases left in between. Germline V lookup: CDR1 LNHDA, CDR2 SQIVND (reference sequence). There are 14 residues in the CDR3. This CDR3 is CASSIDAGNTEAFF. CDR3 sequence (DNA): TGTGCCAGTAGTATAGATGCAGGGAACACTGAAGCTTTCTTT.

V is TRBV30 and J is TRBJ1-2, with TRBD1 matching 11 bases. The junction had 4 bases not matched to a gene; V was cut back by 5 bases and J by 2 bases. Germline CDR1 reads GTSNPN; CDR2 reads SVGIG (reference sequence). The CDR3 totals 14 residues. The CDR3 DNA follows: TGTGCCTGGCGGGGGGACAGGGGGAACTATGGCTACACCTTC. It yields the protein CAWRGDRGNYGYTF.

V usage is TRBV7-8 and J usage is TRBJ1-1; TRBD1 matches at 7 bases. Germline V CDR1 and CDR2: SGHVS, FQNEAQ. The CDR3 loop spans 17 amino acids. J was trimmed by 9 bases and V by 1 base; bases with no gene match: 17. This chain's CDR3 is CASSLGNRVDREVKAFF. The DNA of the CDR3 is TGTGCCAGCAGCTTAGGAAATAGGGTCGACAGGGAGGTTAAAGCTTTCTTT.

The chain links TRBV14 to TRBJ1-1; D not certain. This CDR3 region has 15 residues. Trimming took off 1 base at V and 2 bases at J, with 11 bases between the two ends. The V gene's germline CDR1 is SGHDN and CDR2 FVKESK. The CDR3 DNA follows: TGTGCCAGCAGCCAAGTCCCCCGGAGAAACACTGAAGCTTTCTTT. The encoded protein is CASSQVPRRNTEAFF.

V usage is TRBV7-2 and J usage is TRBJ2-7; D is possibly TRBD1 (5 bases). Between the trimmed V and J ends, which lost 1 base and 5 bases, there was a span of 15 bases. Germline V gene lookup returns CDR1 SGHTA and CDR2 FQGNSA. CDR3 length equals 15 residues. The CDR3 DNA is TGTGCCAGCAGCTTAGAGGGGAACCCCCTCGACGAGCAGTACTTC. It specifies CASSLEGNPLDEQYF. The variable domain in full, with the rest retrieved from reference TRBV7-2 and TRBJ2-7, is GAGVSQSPSNKVTEKGKDVELRCDPISGHTALYWYRQSLGQGLEFLIYFQGNSAPDKSGLPSDRFSAERTGGSVSTLTIQRTQQEDSAVYLCASSLEGNPLDEQYFGPGTRLTVT.

The rearrangement joins TRBV11-2 to TRBJ1-2; 8 nucleotides agree with TRBD1. The germline V gene encodes CDR1 SGHAT and CDR2 FQNNGV. The ends lost 5 bases at V and 4 bases at J; junction bases unmatched: 12. This CDR3 region has 16 residues. CDR3 sequence (DNA): TGTGCCAGCAGCCCGCGACAGGGGCTGGAGGTCTATGGCTACACCTTC. Amino acid sequence: CASSPRQGLEVYGYTF. Drawing the rest from reference TRBV11-2 and TRBJ1-2, the complete variable domain is EAGVAQSPRYKIIEKRQSVAFWCNPISGHATLYWYQQILGQGPKLLIQFQNNGVVDDSQLPKDRFSAERLKGVDSTLKIQPAKLEDSAVYLCASSPRQGLEVYGYTFGSGTRLTVV.

The CDR3 region is CASSTRGTGGLEQYF. The CDR3 bases are TGTGCCAGCAGCACCCGGGGGACAGGGGGATTGGAGCAGTACTTC. The gene calls are TRBV6-5 and TRBJ2-7, with 11 nucleotides matching TRBD1. There are 15 residues in the CDR3. V was clipped by 6 bases and J by 7 bases; unmatched bases: 11. CDR1 and CDR2 from the germline V gene are MNHEY and SVGAGI.

This clone was detected only a few times. The rearrangement uses TRBV28 and TRBJ2-1; no firm D call. CDR3 length: 11 residues. Trimming stripped 10 bases from V and 3 bases from J, with 7 bases between. CDR1 and CDR2 from the germline V gene are MDHEN and SYDVKM. The CDR3 sequence is CAISGYNEQFF. The CDR3 nucleotides are TGTGCCATTAGTGGCTACAATGAGCAGTTCTTC.

J is TRBJ2-7 and V is TRBV6-1; 10 bases match TRBD1. This CDR3 has 14 residues. Germline CDR1 is MNHNS and CDR2 is SASEGT. V shed 6 bases and J 5 bases; nucleotides not matched to a gene: 7. The CDR3 is CASRPGQGRHEQYF. The CDR3 nucleotides are TGTGCCAGCAGGCCGGGACAGGGGCGGCACGAGCAGTACTTC.

This chain links TRBV29-1 with TRBJ1-5, with 7 bases lining up with TRBD1. The CDR3 spans 12 residues. Germline assignment: CDR1 SQVTM and CDR2 ANQGSEA. V shed 6 bases and J 6 bases; nucleotides not matched to a gene: 5. The CDR3 sequence is CSVGQWGQPQHF. CDR3 in DNA: TGCAGCGTGGGACAGTGGGGTCAGCCCCAGCATTTT.

The V and J genes are TRBV6-5 and TRBJ2-2, with 9 bases lining up with TRBD1. The J segment lost 5 bases and the V segment lost 6 bases, leaving 7 bases of the junction unmatched. Germline CDR1 is MNHEY and CDR2 is SVGAGI. This CDR3 is built from 15 residues. CDR3 region: CASRFRQGGTGELFF. DNA of the CDR3: TGTGCCAGCAGATTCCGACAGGGGGGGACCGGGGAGCTGTTTTTT.

The rearrangement joins TRBV7-9 to TRBJ2-1, with 10 bases matching TRBD1. The CDR3 runs 17 residues. V gave up 0 bases and J gave up 7 bases; unmatched junction bases: 9. Germline assignment: CDR1 SEHNR and CDR2 FQNEAQ (reference sequence). The CDR3 nucleotides read TGTGCCAGCAGCTTAGCGCTAGGGACAGGGGAGGGAAATGAGCAGTTCTTC. Its protein product is CASSLALGTGEGNEQFF.

The chain joins TRBV4-2 to TRBJ1-5; TRBD1 aligns across 11 bases. The CDR3 contains 18 residues. The V gene end was trimmed by 0 bases and the J gene end by 1 base; junction bases not matched to a gene: 5. Looked up from germline, CDR1 is LGHNA and CDR2 is YNFKEQ. The CDR3 sequence is CASSQDRDRGMSNQPQHF. The CDR3, as DNA: TGTGCCAGCAGCCAAGACCGGGACAGGGGGATGAGCAATCAGCCCCAGCATTTT.

This sequence joins TRBV4-2 and TRBJ1-4; 8 positions match TRBD1. The ends lost 5 bases at V and 1 base at J; junction bases unmatched: 6. The germline CDR1 and CDR2 sequences are LGHNA and YNFKEQ. The CDR3 spans 16 residues. CDR3 bases: TGTGCCAGCAGCACCCGGGACAGGCAAACTAATGAAAAACTGTTTTTT. Residues: CASSTRDRQTNEKLFF.

The J gene is TRBJ1-1, the V gene TRBV10-3, with 11 bases lining up with TRBD1. Trimming took 6 bases from V and 7 from J; bases not matched to a gene: 7. This CDR3 is built from 14 residues. Germline V gene lookup returns CDR1 ENHRY and CDR2 SYGVKD. The CDR3: CAIRLGQGAVEAFF. As DNA, the CDR3 is TGTGCCATCAGACTTGGACAGGGGGCTGTTGAAGCTTTCTTT.

The chain is built from TRBV5-4 and TRBJ1-1, with TRBD1 matching 8 bases. V lost 4 bases, J lost 0 bases, and 8 bases stayed unmatched. The germline CDR1 and CDR2 sequences are SGHNT and YYREEE (reference sequence). CDR3 length equals 16 residues. The chain's CDR3 is CASSGTGAGLNTEAFF. The CDR3 coding sequence is TGTGCCAGCAGCGGGACAGGAGCGGGCCTGAACACTGAAGCTTTCTTT.

The chain employs TRBV5-1 and TRBJ1-1; 7 bases map to TRBD1. Trimming took 4 bases from V and 4 from J; bases not matched to a gene: 7. Germline loops: CDR1 SGHRS, CDR2 YFSETQ. This CDR3 is 14 amino acids long. CDR3 loop: CASSTTGTGTEAFF. DNA for the CDR3: TGCGCCAGCAGCACGACAGGGACGGGCACTGAAGCTTTCTTT.

The CDR3 DNA reads TGTGCCAGCAGTTTATATGGTGTAGCGGGAGGATACGAGCAGTACTTC. It yields the protein CASSLYGVAGGYEQYF. The chain has TRBV27 and TRBJ2-7; 10 bases align to TRBD2. This CDR3 contains 16 residues. J lost 4 bases, V lost 1 base, and 7 bases had no gene match. The germline gives CDR1 MNHEY, CDR2 SMNVEV (reference sequence).

Sample share makes this clone medium-sized. The rearrangement uses TRBV29-1 and TRBJ1-1; D call uncertain. The germline V and J ends were trimmed by 8 bases and 5 bases, with 12 bases remaining between them. The CDR3 runs 11 residues. Germline V gene data show CDR1 as SQVTM and CDR2 as ANQGSEA. CDR3 protein: CSFLSVTEAFF. The CDR3 DNA sequence: TGCAGCTTCCTGTCGGTGACTGAAGCTTTCTTT.

Comments on this clone: Other DNA sequences in this sample translate to the same CDR3. V gene TRBV2 combines with J gene TRBJ2-7; 7 nucleotides line up with TRBD2. Looked up from germline, CDR1 is SNHLY and CDR2 is FYNNEI. Losses at the gene ends were 10 bases for V and 2 bases for J; bases not matched to a gene: 11. This CDR3 spans 14 amino acids. CDR3 residues: CATGPQRGAYEQYF. The CDR3 DNA reads TGTGCCACCGGACCCCAACGGGGGGCCTACGAGCAGTACTTC.

The chain couples TRBV5-1 to TRBJ2-2; TRBD1 agrees at 8 bases. Trimming took 5 bases from V and 6 from J; bases not matched to a gene: 9. Germline V lookup: CDR1 SGHRS, CDR2 YFSETQ. CDR3 length equals 15 residues. This CDR3 is CASSLRQGTSGELFF. CDR3 nucleotides: TGCGCCAGCAGTTTGCGACAGGGGACGTCCGGGGAGCTGTTTTTT.

This chain connects TRBV4-2 to TRBJ1-6; maybe TRBD1 (6 bases). The CDR3 is 14 residues long. The germline CDR1 and CDR2 sequences are LGHNA and YNFKEQ. V lost 0 bases and J 9 bases, leaving 9 bases between the germline ends. The CDR3 DNA reads as TGTGCCAGCAGCCAAGAGGAAGGGGGTTCACCCCTCCACTTT. Protein product: CASSQEEGGSPLHF.

The rearrangement joins TRBV19 to TRBJ1-3; D call uncertain. Germline CDR1 and CDR2: LNHDA and SQIVND (reference sequence). The V end was cut by 5 bases, the J end by 0 bases, with 17 bases between. This CDR3 contains 17 residues. CDR3 bases: TGTGCCAGTAGTGAGAGGGCGGTCAGCTACTCTGGAAACACCATATATTTT. Its protein is CASSERAVSYSGNTIYF.

The chain combines TRBV7-9 with TRBJ2-1; D unclear. Trimming stripped 1 base from V and 15 bases from J, with 13 bases between. This CDR3 has 12 amino acids. CDR1 is SEHNR and CDR2 is FQNEAQ in the germline V gene (reference sequence). This CDR3 is CASSLEERVGFF. In DNA form, the CDR3 reads TGTGCCAGCAGCTTAGAGGAGCGAGTGGGGTTCTTC.

In this sample, this clone turned up a few times. The V call is TRBV9, the J call TRBJ1-1, with D possibly being TRBD1 (6 bases). This CDR3 is 13 amino acids long. Germline V gene sequence: CDR1 SGDLS, CDR2 YYNGEE. Trimming cost V 3 bases and J 8 bases, with 14 bases left between them. CDR3 residues: CASSASGGAEAFF. The CDR3 DNA follows: TGTGCCAGCAGCGCCAGCGGGGGGGCCGAAGCTTTCTTT. The complete variable domain, with remaining parts taken from reference TRBV9 and TRBJ1-1, reads DSGVTQTPKHLITATGQRVTLRCSPRSGDLSVYWYQQSLDQGLQFLIQYYNGEERAKGNILERFSAQQFPDLHSELNLSSLELGDSALYFCASSASGGAEAFFGQGTRLTVV.

This rearrangement joins TRBV7-8 to TRBJ2-7; 13 bases match TRBD2. This CDR3 spans 14 amino acids. Trimming removed 1 base from V and 9 bases from J; junction bases left unmatched: 3. The germline gives CDR1 SGHVS, CDR2 FQNEAQ. DNA of the CDR3: TGTGCCAGCAGCTTAGGGACTAGCGGGGGTCGGCAGTACTTC. This sequence encodes CASSLGTSGGRQYF.

The chain couples TRBV5-1 to TRBJ2-4; D is possibly TRBD2 (5 bases). V lost 4 bases and J lost 0, with 14 bases in between. The CDR3 runs 16 residues. Per germline, CDR1 SGHRS and CDR2 YFSETQ. In DNA, the CDR3 is TGCGCCAGCAGCCCCCGAGGAGGACTAGCCAAAAACATTCAGTACTTC. This gives the protein CASSPRGGLAKNIQYF.